A selection of T cell receptor beta chains follows, all from one sample in a study of blood T cell repertoires in COVID-19. Produced via immunoSEQ multiplex PCR; TCRdb's table is partial and in-frame only. The repertoire holds hundreds of thousands of clones, with 80% to 90% as singletons. Sample: peripheral blood. The receptors were gathered from a woman in her fifties or sixties with acute or convalescent COVID-19. The CDR3 runs from the conserved cysteine through the conserved F or W.

CDR3aa: CSVDQGLAGTSDEQFF; v_gene: TRBV29-1; j_gene: TRBJ2-1
CDR3aa: CASSQAGQGGIGELFF; v_gene: TRBV4-1; j_gene: TRBJ2-2
CDR3aa: CASSVAPGGAYEQYF; v_gene: TRBV9; j_gene: TRBJ2-7
CDR3aa: CASNGGSPEQYF; v_gene: TRBV2; j_gene: TRBJ2-7
CDR3aa: CASSPGLRQETQYF; v_gene: TRBV7-9; j_gene: TRBJ2-5
CDR3aa: CASSLTGVEQYF; v_gene: TRBV5-4; j_gene: TRBJ2-7
CDR3aa: CASSVKGDTEAFF; v_gene: TRBV2; j_gene: TRBJ1-1
CDR3aa: CASSITSSYNSPLHF; v_gene: TRBV19; j_gene: TRBJ1-6
CDR3aa: CASSIVPGEGQPQHF; v_gene: TRBV19; j_gene: TRBJ1-5
CDR3aa: CASSASTGESYEQYF; v_gene: TRBV25-1; j_gene: TRBJ2-7
CDR3aa: CASSLGPLYGYTF; v_gene: TRBV27; j_gene: TRBJ1-2
CDR3aa: CASSYNRDLQPQHF; v_gene: TRBV6-5; j_gene: TRBJ1-5
CDR3aa: CATQRDFWGEQYF; v_gene: TRBV7-2; j_gene: TRBJ2-7
CDR3aa: CASSVRGGNTIYF; v_gene: TRBV9; j_gene: TRBJ1-3
CDR3aa: CASRRTGTAYTDTQYF; v_gene: TRBV5-1; j_gene: TRBJ2-3
CDR3aa: CASSSVGGSSYNEQFF; v_gene: TRBV7-8; j_gene: TRBJ2-1
CDR3aa: CASSQGVEKLFF; v_gene: TRBV3-1/TRBV3-2; j_gene: TRBJ1-4
CDR3aa: CSVGQGVAEAFF; v_gene: TRBV29-1; j_gene: TRBJ1-1
CDR3aa: CASSFSGGNQPQHF; v_gene: TRBV6-2/TRBV6-3; j_gene: TRBJ1-5
CDR3aa: CASSGTGQAEAFF; v_gene: TRBV2; j_gene: TRBJ1-1
CDR3aa: CASSFTSGQNYNSPLHF; v_gene: TRBV7-9; j_gene: TRBJ1-6
CDR3aa: CASSLDVGGKEQYF; v_gene: TRBV13; j_gene: TRBJ2-7
CDR3aa: CASSPSGGPYEQYF; v_gene: TRBV5-1; j_gene: TRBJ2-7
CDR3aa: CASSLEGAIAFF; v_gene: TRBV12-3/TRBV12-4; j_gene: TRBJ1-1
CDR3aa: CSGGQFNYGYTF; v_gene: TRBV29-1; j_gene: TRBJ1-2
CDR3aa: CASSLAGASSYEQYF; v_gene: TRBV5-6; j_gene: TRBJ2-7
CDR3aa: CASRPLAGGPSGANVLTF; v_gene: TRBV2; j_gene: TRBJ2-6
CDR3aa: CAIRTDGGSNQPQHF; v_gene: TRBV10-3; j_gene: TRBJ1-5
CDR3aa: CASSLGVRAMNTEAFF; v_gene: TRBV7-3; j_gene: TRBJ1-1
CDR3aa: CASSFITSTDTQYF; v_gene: TRBV13; j_gene: TRBJ2-3
CDR3aa: CASSPSPGQGGYTF; v_gene: TRBV18; j_gene: TRBJ1-2
CDR3aa: CSVGLAPSSYNEQFF; v_gene: TRBV29-1; j_gene: TRBJ2-1
CDR3aa: CTPAGGLLYNEQFF; v_gene: TRBV29-1; j_gene: TRBJ2-1
CDR3aa: CAWSVKGLGETQYF; v_gene: TRBV30; j_gene: TRBJ2-5
CDR3aa: CASSTRTSGGTNTQYF; v_gene: TRBV2; j_gene: TRBJ2-3
CDR3aa: CASSHRDRGRGANVLTF; v_gene: TRBV21-1; j_gene: TRBJ2-6
CDR3aa: CASSPPADTEAFF; v_gene: TRBV6-6; j_gene: TRBJ1-1
CDR3aa: CASSPNTAGDGYTF; v_gene: TRBV18; j_gene: TRBJ1-2